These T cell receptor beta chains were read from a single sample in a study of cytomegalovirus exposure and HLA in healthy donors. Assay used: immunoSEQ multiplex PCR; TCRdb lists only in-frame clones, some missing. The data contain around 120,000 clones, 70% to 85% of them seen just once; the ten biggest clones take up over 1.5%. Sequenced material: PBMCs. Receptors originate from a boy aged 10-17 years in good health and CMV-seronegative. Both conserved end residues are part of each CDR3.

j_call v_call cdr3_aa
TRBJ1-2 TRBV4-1 CASSYRDNINYGYTF
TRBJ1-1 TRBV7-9 CASSSPSNGQGNTEAFF
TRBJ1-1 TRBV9 CASSPRDTMNTEAFF
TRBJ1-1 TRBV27 CASSPRAPDTEAFF
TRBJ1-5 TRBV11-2 CASSPGAGENQPQHF
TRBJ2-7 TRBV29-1 CSAETGGFDEQYF
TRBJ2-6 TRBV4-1 CASSQTHTSSGANVLTF
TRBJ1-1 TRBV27 CASSLQRGNTEAFF
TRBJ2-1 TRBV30 CAWSLAGGINEQFF
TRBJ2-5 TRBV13 CASSKGLAGSETQYF
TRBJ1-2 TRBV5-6 CASSLAEGAGGYTF
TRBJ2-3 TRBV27 CASSLTPPDYARTDTQYF
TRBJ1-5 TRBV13 CASSRTGEDQPQHF
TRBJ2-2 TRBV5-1 CASSWQGASTGELFF
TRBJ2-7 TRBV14 CASSQAHTKTSPSRREQYF
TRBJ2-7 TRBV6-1 CASQRGEGGTYEQYF
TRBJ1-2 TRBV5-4 CASSWTGGYGYTF
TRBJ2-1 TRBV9 CASSVGAGLGNEQFF
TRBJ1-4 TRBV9 CASSVAPQNEKLFF
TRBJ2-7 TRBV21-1 CASSNGAQTGGYEQYF
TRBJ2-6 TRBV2 CALSQGTGANVLTF
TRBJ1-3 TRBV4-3 CASSQDTGGGSGNTIYF
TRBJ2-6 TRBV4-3 CASSQDWGRGANVLTF
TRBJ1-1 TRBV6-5 CASSSPRENTEAFF
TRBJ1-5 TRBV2 CASREASNQPQHF
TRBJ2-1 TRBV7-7 CASSRQGDEQFF
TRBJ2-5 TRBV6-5 CASRNTQGGWETQYF
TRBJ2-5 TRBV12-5 CASGFLGGETQYF
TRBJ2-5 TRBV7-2 CASSLDGTGVQETQYF
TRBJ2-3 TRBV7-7 CASSSTSSTTDTQYF
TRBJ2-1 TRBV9 CASSVDEISGGAYYNEQFF
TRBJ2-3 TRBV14 CASSQGRAGGTDTQYF
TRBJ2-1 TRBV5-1 CASSLDRSEQFF
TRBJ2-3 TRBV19 CASSAIRDTQYF
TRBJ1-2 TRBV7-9 CASSFSLGQGHGYTF
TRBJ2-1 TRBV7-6 CASRSFVNNEQFF
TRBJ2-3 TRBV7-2 CASKKEGAHTDTQYF
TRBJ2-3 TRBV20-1 CRATSAGTQYF
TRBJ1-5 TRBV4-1 CASSQDRDQPQHF
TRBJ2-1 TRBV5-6 CASSSGLGQFF
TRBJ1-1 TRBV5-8 CASPRLMNTEAFF
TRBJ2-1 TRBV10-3 CAIASPGVWYNEQFF
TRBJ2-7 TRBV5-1 CASSLGAGLSYEQYF
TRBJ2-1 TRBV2 CASSETGGPGYNEQFF
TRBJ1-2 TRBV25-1 CASSGKASVRGYTF
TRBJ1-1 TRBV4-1 CASSQGQGPEAFF
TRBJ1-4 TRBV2 CASSEDEDRGVEKLFF